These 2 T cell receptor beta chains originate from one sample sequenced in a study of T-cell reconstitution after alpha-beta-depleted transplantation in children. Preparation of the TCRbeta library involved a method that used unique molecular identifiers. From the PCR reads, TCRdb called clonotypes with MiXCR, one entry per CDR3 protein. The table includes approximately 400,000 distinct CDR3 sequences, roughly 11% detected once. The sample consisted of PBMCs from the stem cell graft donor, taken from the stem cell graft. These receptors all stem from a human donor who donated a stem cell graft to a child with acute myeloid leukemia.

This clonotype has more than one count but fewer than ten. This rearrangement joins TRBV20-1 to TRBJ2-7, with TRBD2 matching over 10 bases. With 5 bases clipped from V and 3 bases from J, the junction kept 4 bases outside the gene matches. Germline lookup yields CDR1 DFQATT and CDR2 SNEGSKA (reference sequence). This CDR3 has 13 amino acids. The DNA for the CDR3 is TGCAGTGCTTATAGCGGGAGGCTCTACGAGCAGTACTTC. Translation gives CSAYSGRLYEQYF.

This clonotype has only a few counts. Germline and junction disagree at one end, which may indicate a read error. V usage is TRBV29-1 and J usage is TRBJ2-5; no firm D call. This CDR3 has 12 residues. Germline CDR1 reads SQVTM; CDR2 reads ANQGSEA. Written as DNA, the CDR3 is TGCAGCGTTGTAATCAGCCAAGGGACCCAGTACTTC. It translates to CSVVISQGTQYF.